The 13 T cell receptor beta chains presented below share a single source sample, sequenced in a study of OX40 agonist ivuxolimab in advanced cancers. Only in-frame clones appear in the TCRdb table, and some are missing; sequencing was by immunoSEQ multiplex PCR. The table lists 34,000 or so clones, 65% to 90% of them singletons. Sequences were derived from CD4+ or CD8+ T cells sorted from blood, sampled in a trial of the OX40 agonist ivuxolimab. The receptors were gathered from an adult with an advanced solid tumor such as melanoma, head and neck, liver or kidney cancer.

The chain uses TRBV9 and TRBJ2-3; possibly TRBD1 or TRBD2 for D (5 bases each). The CDR3 is 13 amino acids. Germline V gives CDR1 SGDLS, CDR2 YYNGEE. V was trimmed by 3 bases and J by 2 bases, leaving 7 bases between them. The CDR3 region has the DNA TGTGCCAGCAGCGAGGGGACCACAGATACGCAGTATTTT. Residues: CASSEGTTDTQYF. Filled out from reference TRBV9 and TRBJ2-3, the complete variable domain reads DSGVTQTPKHLITATGQRVTLRCSPRSGDLSVYWYQQSLDQGLQFLIQYYNGEERAKGNILERFSAQQFPDLHSELNLSSLELGDSALYFCASSEGTTDTQYFGPGTRLTVL.

The rearrangement links TRBV21-1 to TRBJ2-7; no check of the table's D call, TRBD2, against the DNA was made. TRBV21-1 is flagged as a pseudogene. There are 12 residues in the CDR3. Written as DNA, the CDR3 is TGTGCCAGAAGATTGACTAGCGGGAGTTTTAACTTC. This encodes CARRLTSGSFNF.

This clone was seen a single time. The J gene is TRBJ2-5, the V gene TRBV4-1; tentatively, D is TRBD2 (7 bases). Germline V gene sequence: CDR1 MGHRA, CDR2 YSYEKL. The CDR3 consists of 16 residues. Trimming shortened V by 0 bases and J by 3 bases, and 14 bases separated the two germline ends. CDR3 sequence (DNA): TGCGCCAGCAGCCAAGAAGGGGGGGCGGGTGAAGAGACCCAGTACTTC. This sequence encodes CASSQEGGAGEETQYF.

This clone was seen only once. The chain is built from TRBV5-1 and TRBJ2-2; D might be TRBD2 (6 bases). Between the trimmed V and J ends, which lost 5 bases and 1 base, there was a span of 9 bases. This CDR3 has 14 amino acids. CDR1 is SGHRS, CDR2 YFSETQ, per germline. CDR3 DNA sequence: TGCGCCAGCAGGGGTAGCGGGAACACCGGGGAGCTGTTTTTT. Amino acids: CASRGSGNTGELFF.

V is TRBV7-9 and J is TRBJ2-1; 14 bases align to TRBD2. Per the germline V gene, CDR1 is SEHNR and CDR2 is FQNEAQ (reference sequence). The CDR3 has 18 residues. Trimming took 7 bases from V and 5 from J; bases not matched to a gene: 13. The CDR3 DNA reads TGTGCCAGCACCATTTGGGGGACTAGCGGGAGAAGGCACAATGAGCAGTTCTTC. This translates into CASTIWGTSGRRHNEQFF.

The chain carries TRBV6-5 and TRBJ1-2, with D unclear. CDR3 length: 11 residues. The germline CDR1 and CDR2 sequences are MNHEY and SVGAGI. V lost 2 bases and J lost 4, with 2 bases in between. CDR3 DNA: TGTGCCAGCAGTTACAGCTATGGCTACACCTTC. This gives the protein CASSYSYGYTF.

This rearrangement joins TRBV27 to TRBJ2-3; 7 nucleotides agree with TRBD1. J lost 0 bases, V lost 10 bases, and 4 bases had no gene match. This CDR3 has 13 amino acids. Germline assignment: CDR1 MNHEY and CDR2 SMNVEV (reference sequence). In DNA, the CDR3 is TGTGCCAAACAGGGGCAGAGCACAGATACGCAGTATTTT. The encoded protein is CAKQGQSTDTQYF.

On this clone: This sample includes further DNA sequences coding for the same CDR3. This sequence joins TRBV6-5 and TRBJ2-1; 10 bases align to TRBD1. V lost 6 bases to trimming and J lost 8 bases; unmatched junction nucleotides: 7. Germline V gene data show CDR1 as MNHEY and CDR2 as SVGAGI. The CDR3 contains 14 residues. CDR3: CASSRDRGSDEQFF. The DNA of the CDR3 is TGTGCCAGCAGCCGGGACAGGGGATCGGATGAGCAGTTCTTC.

The chain links TRBV19 to TRBJ1-5, with TRBD1 matching 7 bases. The CDR3 is 19 residues long. J was trimmed by 3 bases and V by 6 bases; bases with no gene match: 20. In germline, CDR1 is LNHDA, CDR2 SQIVND (reference sequence). The CDR3 sequence: CASSSISEGAVSYNQPQHF. CDR3 coding DNA: TGTGCCAGTAGCTCGATCTCGGAGGGGGCAGTTAGTTACAATCAGCCCCAGCATTTT.

The chain couples TRBV28 to TRBJ1-2; a weak D match, TRBD1 (5 bases). The CDR3 spans 13 residues. The V end was cut by 3 bases, the J end by 5 bases, with 10 bases between. Per germline, CDR1 MDHEN and CDR2 SYDVKM. CDR3 nucleotide sequence: TGTGCCAGCAGTTTTTCCAGGGCGTATGGCTACACCTTC. Its protein product is CASSFSRAYGYTF.

This rearrangement joins TRBV14 to TRBJ2-7; D may be TRBD2 (6 bases). Germline lookup yields CDR1 SGHDN and CDR2 FVKESK. Trimming took off 4 bases at V and 0 bases at J, with 13 bases between the two ends. The CDR3 is made up of 15 amino acids. The CDR3 DNA follows: TGTGCCAGCAGCCCACTTGGCGGGGTCTCCTACGAGCAGTACTTC. This codes for CASSPLGGVSYEQYF.

The CDR3 loop reads CASRGPPDDGGRGGYTF. In DNA form, the CDR3 reads TGTGCCAGCAGAGGGCCTCCCGACGACGGGGGACGGGGTGGCTACACCTTC. The V gene is TRBV28, the J gene TRBJ1-2, with D perhaps TRBD1 (5 bases). Germline loops: CDR1 MDHEN, CDR2 SYDVKM. The length of the CDR3 is 17 residues. V shed 6 bases and J shed 7 bases, with 27 bases lying between them.

The genes are TRBV7-2 and TRBJ1-1; D unclear. The V end lost 1 base, the J end lost 4 bases, and 13 bases lay between the germline ends. The CDR3 has 15 amino acids. Germline CDR1 is SGHTA and CDR2 is FQGNSA. The CDR3 is CASSLGTRGGTEAFF. CDR3 coding DNA: TGTGCCAGCAGCTTAGGTACCCGCGGTGGCACTGAAGCTTTCTTT.